One sample yielded the 9 T cell receptor beta chains listed below, sequenced in a study of Tregs in tolerant kidney transplant recipients. Repertoires were generated with immunoSEQ multiplex PCR, while TCRdb's copy carries only in-frame clones and drops some. This sample has 80,000 to 90,000 clones, with around nine tenths found just once. The sequencing input was CD8+ T cells from blood. Source of these receptors: a human donor in good health.

The genes are TRBV19 and TRBJ1-1; D call uncertain. The CDR3 is made up of 14 amino acids. Trimming removed 9 bases at V and 0 bases at J, with 14 bases between. CDR1 and CDR2 (germline): LNHDA, SQIVND (reference sequence). As DNA, the CDR3 is TGTGCCAGGTGGTTGGGCAAGATGAACACTGAAGCTTTCTTT. Amino acid sequence: CARWLGKMNTEAFF.

V gene TRBV15 combines with J gene TRBJ1-5; TRBD1 agrees at 7 bases. The CDR3 consists of 14 residues. V was pared by 5 bases and J by 4 bases, with 5 bases of the junction left unmatched. Germline CDR1 and CDR2: LNHNV and YYDKDF (reference sequence). The CDR3 bases are TGTGCCACCAGCGGGGGGACAGAAAATCAGCCCCAGCATTTT. Translating gives CATSGGTENQPQHF.

The CDR3 sequence is CATAGTPTYEQYF. DNA of the CDR3: TGTGCCACCGCCGGGACTCCAACCTACGAGCAGTACTTC. This chain joins TRBV10-3 and TRBJ2-5, with a possible D match to TRBD2 (6 bases). The assigned J gene may be wrong: the sequence end matches TRBJ2-7 better. The length of the CDR3 is 13 residues. From germline, CDR1 is ENHRY and CDR2 SYGVKD.

V gene TRBV9 combines with J gene TRBJ1-1; D call uncertain. The CDR3 covers 16 residues. Between the trimmed V and J ends, which lost 3 bases and 5 bases, there was a span of 20 bases. The V gene's germline CDR1 is SGDLS and CDR2 YYNGEE. The DNA of the CDR3 is TGTGCCAGCAGCGGTCTCAGAGAGTTAATCGAGACTGAAGCTTTCTTT. As protein: CASSGLRELIETEAFF.

In DNA form, the CDR3 reads TGTGCCACCAGAGCAAGCGGGACGACCACAGATACGCAGTATTTT. This encodes CATRASGTTTDTQYF. The chain couples TRBV15 to TRBJ2-3; TRBD2 aligns across 7 bases. V was pared by 6 bases and J by 2 bases, with 8 bases of the junction left unmatched. This CDR3 is 15 amino acids long. Looked up from germline, CDR1 is LNHNV and CDR2 is YYDKDF (reference sequence).

The sample holds one count of this clone. This chain uses TRBV7-8 with TRBJ1-1; 7 positions match TRBD1. Per germline, CDR1 SGHVS and CDR2 FQNEAQ. The CDR3 consists of 13 residues. V gave up 6 bases and J gave up 6 bases; unmatched junction bases: 7. The CDR3 is CASRGPGGSEAFF. CDR3 coding DNA: TGTGCCAGCAGGGGTCCAGGGGGGTCTGAAGCTTTCTTT.

This chain uses TRBV29-1 with TRBJ2-1; the match to TRBD2 covers 12 bases. Germline lookup yields CDR1 SQVTM and CDR2 ANQGSEA. The CDR3 extends over 15 amino acids. J lost 5 bases, V lost 6 bases, and 8 bases had no gene match. The DNA of the CDR3 is TGCAGCGTCCCACTAGCGGGGGGTGTCAACAATGAGCAGTTCTTC. Translated, it gives CSVPLAGGVNNEQFF.

This clone has a single count. The chain employs TRBV6-1 and TRBJ2-4, with D perhaps matching TRBD1 (5 bases). V was cut by 2 bases and J by 0 bases, with 8 bases left in between. This CDR3 region has 15 residues. The germline CDR1 and CDR2 sequences are MNHNS and SASEGT. The CDR3: CASSERGLAKNIQYF. In DNA, the CDR3 is TGTGCCAGCAGTGAAAGGGGCCTAGCCAAAAACATTCAGTACTTC.

V is TRBV10-3 and J is TRBJ2-5, with D perhaps being TRBD1 or TRBD2 (6 bases each). CDR1 and CDR2 from the germline V gene are ENHRY and SYGVKD. This CDR3 has 16 amino acids. Trimming cost V 0 bases and J 4 bases, with 15 bases left between them. The CDR3 DNA sequence: TGTGCCATCAGTGAGTCAGGGGGGCCGGTCGGAGAGACCCAGTACTTC. Its protein is CAISESGGPVGETQYF.